This TCR beta chain comes out of a study of control samples from healthy donors and cancer patients. The CDR3 consists of 14 residues. The ends were cut back, 4 bases at V and 1 base at J, with 14 bases in the middle. The germline CDR1 and CDR2 sequences are SQVTM and ANQGSEA. Clones were read by immunoSEQ multiplex PCR, and TCRdb kept only the in-frame ones, dropping some. In the table there are roughly 130,000 clones, 88% of which are singletons. The sequenced sample was blood. The genes are TRBV29-1 and TRBJ2-7, with D unresolved. The clonotype comes from a man in his fifties or sixties in good health. The CDR3 reads CSVGSLDGSYEQYF. The CDR3 region has the DNA TGCAGCGTTGGCTCTCTGGACGGATCCTACGAGCAGTACTTC.